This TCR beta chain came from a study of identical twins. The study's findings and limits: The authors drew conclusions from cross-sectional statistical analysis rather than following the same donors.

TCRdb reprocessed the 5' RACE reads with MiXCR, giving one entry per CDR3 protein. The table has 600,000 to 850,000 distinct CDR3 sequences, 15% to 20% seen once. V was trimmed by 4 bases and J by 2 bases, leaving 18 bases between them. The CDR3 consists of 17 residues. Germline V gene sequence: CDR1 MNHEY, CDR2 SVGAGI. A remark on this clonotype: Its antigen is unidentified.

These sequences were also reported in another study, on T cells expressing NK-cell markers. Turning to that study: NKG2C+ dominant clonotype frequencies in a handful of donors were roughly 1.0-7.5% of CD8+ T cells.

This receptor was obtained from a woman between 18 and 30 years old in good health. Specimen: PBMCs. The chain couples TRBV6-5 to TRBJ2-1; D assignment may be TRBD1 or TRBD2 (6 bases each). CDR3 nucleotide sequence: TGTGCCAGCAGTTCCCCCAGTCGGGGGCCCGCCTACAATGAGCAGTTCTTC. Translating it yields CASSSPSRGPAYNEQFF.